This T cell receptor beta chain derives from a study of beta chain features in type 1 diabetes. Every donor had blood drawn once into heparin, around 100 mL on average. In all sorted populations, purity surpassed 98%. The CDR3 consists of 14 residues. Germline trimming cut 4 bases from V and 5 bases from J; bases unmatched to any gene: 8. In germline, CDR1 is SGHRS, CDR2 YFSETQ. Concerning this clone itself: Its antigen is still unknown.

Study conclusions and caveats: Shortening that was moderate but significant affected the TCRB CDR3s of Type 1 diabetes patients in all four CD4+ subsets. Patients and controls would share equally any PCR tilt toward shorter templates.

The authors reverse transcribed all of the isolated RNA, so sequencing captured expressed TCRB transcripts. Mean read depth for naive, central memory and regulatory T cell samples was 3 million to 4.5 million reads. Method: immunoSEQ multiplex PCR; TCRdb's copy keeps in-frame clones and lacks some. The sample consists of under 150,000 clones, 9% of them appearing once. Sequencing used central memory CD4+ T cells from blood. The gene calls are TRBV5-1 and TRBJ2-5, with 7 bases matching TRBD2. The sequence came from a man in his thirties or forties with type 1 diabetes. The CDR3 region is CASSPGTGGETQYF. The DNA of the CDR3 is TGCGCCAGCAGCCCAGGGACCGGGGGGGAGACCCAGTACTTC.